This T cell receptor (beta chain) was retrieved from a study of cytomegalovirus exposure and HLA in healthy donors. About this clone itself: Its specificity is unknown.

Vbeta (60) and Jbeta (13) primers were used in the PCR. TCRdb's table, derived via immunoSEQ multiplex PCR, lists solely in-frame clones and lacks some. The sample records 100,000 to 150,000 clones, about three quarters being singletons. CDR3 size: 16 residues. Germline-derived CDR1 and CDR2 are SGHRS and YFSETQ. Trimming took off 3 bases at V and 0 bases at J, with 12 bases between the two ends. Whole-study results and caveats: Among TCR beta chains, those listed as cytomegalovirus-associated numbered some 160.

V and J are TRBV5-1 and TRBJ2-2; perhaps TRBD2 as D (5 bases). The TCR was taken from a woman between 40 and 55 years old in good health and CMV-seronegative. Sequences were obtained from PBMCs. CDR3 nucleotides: TGCGCCAGCAGCTCGGCGGGTATCGCGAACACCGGGGAGCTGTTTTTT. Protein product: CASSSAGIANTGELFF.